A selection of T cell receptor beta chains follows, all from one sample in a study of T-cell reconstitution after alpha-beta-depleted transplantation in children. TCRdb fed the PCR reads into MiXCR, producing one record per CDR3 protein. The table lists hundreds of thousands of distinct CDR3 sequences, roughly 17% of them singletons. Specimen: PBMCs from the stem cell graft donor, collected from the stem cell graft. The receptor source for this set is a human donor who donated a stem cell graft to a child with acute myeloid leukemia. Each CDR3 is given with its conserved first and last residue. Each record gives: V gene, CDR3 length, CDR3 protein.

v_call: TRBV7-9
cdr3_length: 12
cdr3_aa: CASSMDRLEAFF

v_call: TRBV5-1
cdr3_length: 12
cdr3_aa: CASSLASFEQFF

v_call: TRBV10-3
cdr3_length: 12
cdr3_aa: CAISDTSFPEFF

v_call: TRBV25-1
cdr3_length: 16
cdr3_aa: CASRGGTTSSGNTIYF

v_call: TRBV7-8
cdr3_length: 15
cdr3_aa: CASSLAGQGTYGYTF

v_call: TRBV9
cdr3_length: 16
cdr3_aa: CASSVDRTGVGNTIYF

v_call: TRBV5-1
cdr3_length: 16
cdr3_aa: CASSLCGGTSTDTQYF

v_call: TRBV12-3/TRBV12-4
cdr3_length: 14
cdr3_aa: CASSLGVGPYEQYF

v_call: TRBV7-2
cdr3_length: 17
cdr3_aa: CASSWTGDWGVSNEQFF

v_call: TRBV7-9
cdr3_length: 14
cdr3_aa: CASSLGAGLDEQYF

v_call: TRBV7-2
cdr3_length: 17
cdr3_aa: CASSLAWQGYYNSPLHF

v_call: TRBV5-6
cdr3_length: 16
cdr3_aa: CASSLIFGDMNTEAFF

v_call: TRBV12-3/TRBV12-4
cdr3_length: 15
cdr3_aa: CASSLEVGGSYGYTF

v_call: TRBV12-3/TRBV12-4
cdr3_length: 13
cdr3_aa: CASTLGQGSPQHF

v_call: TRBV12-3/TRBV12-4
cdr3_length: 13
cdr3_aa: CASTQSSGTEAFF

v_call: TRBV4-1
cdr3_length: 18
cdr3_aa: CASSQGGLWTGVHQPQHF

v_call: TRBV15
cdr3_length: 14
cdr3_aa: CATSREMGDNEQFF